This entry lists 25 T cell receptor beta chains sequenced from one sample in a study of T cell repertoires and Cas9 in healthy adults. The method was immunoSEQ multiplex PCR; TCRdb's version includes in-frame clones alone and lacks a portion of them. The table has tens of thousands of clones, around nine tenths seen once. Sequencing was done on a sample of CD4+ effector T cells (CD127+, CD25-, CD137-, CD154-) from PBMCs; culture status not recorded. The receptors were gathered from a human donor in good health.

The CDR3 reads CASSYSPGADIQYF. CDR3 nucleotides: TGTGCCAGCAGTTACTCTCCAGGGGCGGACATTCAGTACTTC. The V gene is TRBV6-6, the J gene TRBJ2-4, with D tentatively TRBD1 (6 bases). Germline V gene lookup returns CDR1 MNHNY and CDR2 SVGAGI (reference sequence). The CDR3 extends over 14 amino acids. Deletions cut 0 bases from V and 8 bases from J, with 11 bases between.

The chain joins TRBV18 to TRBJ1-5; D unresolved. The V end lost 2 bases, the J end lost 5 bases, and 7 bases lay between the germline ends. The CDR3 consists of 13 residues. Per the germline V gene, CDR1 is KGHSH and CDR2 is LQKENI. The CDR3 DNA follows: TGTGCCAGCTCACCAGATCTAGATCAGCCCCAGCATTTT. Its protein product is CASSPDLDQPQHF.

The chain recombines TRBV28 with TRBJ2-1; 8 bases fit TRBD2. Per the germline V gene, CDR1 is MDHEN and CDR2 is SYDVKM. J lost 6 bases, V lost 4 bases, and 2 bases had no gene match. The CDR3 runs to 13 residues. The DNA of the CDR3 is TGTGCCAGCAGTTCCGCGGGAGGCAATGAGCAGTTCTTC. Residues: CASSSAGGNEQFF.

The chain joins TRBV18 to TRBJ2-5; 7 bases fit TRBD2. The CDR3 is made up of 14 amino acids. J was trimmed by 0 bases and V by 4 bases; bases with no gene match: 2. CDR1 is KGHSH and CDR2 is LQKENI in the germline V gene. In nucleotides, the CDR3 is TGTGCCAGCTCACGCGGACTAGACCAAGAGACCCAGTACTTC. This translates into CASSRGLDQETQYF.

The rearrangement uses TRBV14 and TRBJ1-4; 8 bases agree with TRBD1. The germline V gene encodes CDR1 SGHDN and CDR2 FVKESK. This CDR3 spans 16 amino acids. The V gene end was trimmed by 3 bases and the J gene end by 8 bases; junction bases not matched to a gene: 11. The CDR3 DNA reads TGTGCCAGCAGCCAGGGGTGGACAGGGTTTGCGGAAAAACTGTTTTTT. It encodes CASSQGWTGFAEKLFF.

The chain is built from TRBV4-2 and TRBJ1-6, with 7 bases matching TRBD1. This CDR3 is built from 15 residues. In germline, CDR1 is LGHNA, CDR2 YNFKEQ. V was pared by 1 base and J by 8 bases, with 5 bases of the junction left unmatched. The CDR3 region is CASSQANRGDSPLHF. CDR3 DNA: TGTGCCAGCAGCCAAGCGAACAGGGGTGATTCACCCCTCCACTTT.

The J gene is TRBJ2-1, the V gene TRBV11-3, with D hard to call. The germline CDR1 and CDR2 sequences are SGHNT and YENEEA. This CDR3 region has 13 residues. V was shortened by 3 bases and J by 4 bases, with 7 bases between the two germline ends. CDR3 DNA sequence: TGTGCCAGCAGCTTGACGATTTACAATGAGCAGTTCTTC. This gives the protein CASSLTIYNEQFF.

J is TRBJ2-1 and V is TRBV5-1; no clear D. The CDR3 runs 12 residues. Per germline, CDR1 SGHRS and CDR2 YFSETQ. V dropped 2 bases and J dropped 5 bases, with 5 bases sitting between them. As DNA, the CDR3 is TGCGCCAGCAGCTTTATCGACAATGAGCAGTTCTTC. It encodes CASSFIDNEQFF.

The chain is built from TRBV5-1 and TRBJ2-7; 7 nucleotides line up with TRBD2. J lost 2 bases, V lost 4 bases, and 9 bases had no gene match. The CDR3 runs to 15 residues. Germline CDR1 is SGHRS and CDR2 is YFSETQ. The CDR3: CASSIGLDDPYEQYF. The CDR3 coding sequence is TGCGCCAGCAGCATAGGACTAGACGATCCCTACGAGCAGTACTTC.

This sequence joins TRBV5-1 and TRBJ2-3, with D perhaps matching TRBD1 or TRBD2 (5 bases each). The CDR3 sequence is 15 residues long. V was cut by 4 bases and J by 0 bases, with 12 bases left in between. The germline V gene has CDR1 SGHRS and CDR2 YFSETQ. The CDR3 nucleotides read TGCGCCAGCAGCCGGGACGTCTCTAGCACAGATACGCAGTATTTT. Amino acids: CASSRDVSSTDTQYF.

This clone was counted once. The V gene is TRBV4-1, the J gene TRBJ2-1, with 8 bases identical to TRBD1. Trimming at V came to 0 bases and at J to 7 bases, leaving 5 bases not matched to a gene. The length of the CDR3 is 15 residues. Germline CDR1 is MGHRA and CDR2 is YSYEKL. CDR3 DNA sequence: TGCGCCAGCAGCCAAGAATGGAACAGGGGGAATGAGCAGTTCTTC. Amino acids: CASSQEWNRGNEQFF.

The chain combines TRBV2 with TRBJ2-1, with TRBD2 identical over 8 bases. Germline V CDR1 and CDR2: SNHLY, FYNNEI. CDR3 length: 17 residues. Trimming removed 3 bases from V and 5 bases from J; junction bases left unmatched: 12. The CDR3 region is CASSEGGLGVRNNEQFF. The CDR3, as DNA: TGTGCCAGCAGTGAGGGGGGACTAGGGGTCCGGAACAATGAGCAGTTCTTC. Full variable domain (missing parts from reference TRBV2 and TRBJ2-1): EPEVTQTPSHQVTQMGQEVILRCVPISNHLYFYWYRQILGQKVEFLVSFYNNEISEKSEIFDDQFSVERPDGSNFTLKIRSTKLEDSAMYFCASSEGGLGVRNNEQFFGPGTRLTVL.

V is TRBV6-1 and J is TRBJ2-2; D may correspond to TRBD1 or TRBD2 (6 bases each). The CDR3 totals 13 residues. The V end lost 5 bases, the J end lost 5 bases, and 9 bases lay between the germline ends. Germline V gene data show CDR1 as MNHNS and CDR2 as SASEGT. CDR3 protein: CASSTGRTGELFF. The CDR3 bases are TGTGCCAGCAGTACAGGGAGGACCGGGGAGCTGTTTTTT.

The V gene is TRBV29-1, the J gene TRBJ2-5; the D is unclear. Germline loops: CDR1 SQVTM, CDR2 ANQGSEA. V was clipped by 5 bases and J by 0 bases, with 7 bases between them. The CDR3 runs to 12 residues. Written as DNA, the CDR3 is TGCAGCGTTCGGGTGAACCAAGAGACCCAGTACTTC. Translation gives CSVRVNQETQYF.

The chain has TRBV7-8 and TRBJ1-1; 7 nucleotides agree with TRBD1. Germline V lookup: CDR1 SGHVS, CDR2 FQNEAQ. The CDR3 sequence is 16 residues long. Trimming cost V 0 bases and J 1 base; bases outside gene matches: 5. The CDR3 protein is CASSLARGRSNTEAFF. In nucleotides, the CDR3 is TGTGCCAGCAGCTTAGCGAGGGGGCGGTCGAACACTGAAGCTTTCTTT. The full variable domain, with the rest looked up from reference TRBV7-8 and TRBJ1-1, is GAGVSQSPRYKVAKRGQDVALRCDPISGHVSLFWYQQALGQGPEFLTYFQNEAQLDKSGLPSDRFFAERPEGSVSTLKIQRTQQEDSAVYLCASSLARGRSNTEAFFGQGTRLTVV.

The chain combines TRBV19 with TRBJ1-1, with D possibly TRBD1 on 5 matching bases. The CDR3 spans 13 residues. The germline CDR1 and CDR2 sequences are LNHDA and SQIVND (reference sequence). With 4 bases removed from V and 0 bases from J, the gap between germline ends came to 6 bases. CDR3 in amino acids: CASSTTVNTEAFF. In nucleotides, the CDR3 is TGTGCCAGTAGTACGACAGTGAACACTGAAGCTTTCTTT.

This clone has just one count. The chain is built from TRBV2 and TRBJ1-1; D is unclear. V lost 7 bases to trimming and J lost 4 bases, with 13 bases between them. The CDR3 loop spans 13 amino acids. The germline V gene has CDR1 SNHLY and CDR2 FYNNEI. The chain's CDR3 is CASTVRRVTEAFF. Here the CDR3 DNA reads TGTGCCAGCACCGTCAGGAGGGTCACTGAAGCTTTCTTT.

This chain links TRBV5-4 with TRBJ2-7; D is ambiguous. The CDR3 consists of 11 residues. Per germline, CDR1 SGHNT and CDR2 YYREEE (reference sequence). With 0 bases removed from V and 7 bases from J, the gap between germline ends came to 5 bases. CDR3 in amino acids: CASSLGREQYF. CDR3 DNA: TGTGCCAGCAGCTTGGGTAGGGAGCAGTACTTC.

V is TRBV28 and J is TRBJ1-2, with 7 bases lining up with TRBD1. Unmatched junction bases numbered 8, after V lost 10 bases and J lost 3 bases. CDR1 and CDR2 from the germline V gene are MDHEN and SYDVKM. This CDR3 comprises 13 residues. CDR3 in DNA: TGTGCCACCCGGGACAGAGGATACTATGGCTACACCTTC. This translates into CATRDRGYYGYTF.

This clone occurred a few times. Here the CDR3 DNA reads TGTGCCACCAGCAGACAGCCGAGCACTGAAGCTTTCTTT. It is translated as CATSRQPSTEAFF. The rearrangement joins TRBV15 to TRBJ1-1; D call uncertain. Germline CDR1 and CDR2: LNHNV and YYDKDF (reference sequence). The V and J ends lost 2 bases and 4 bases respectively, with 8 bases between them. This CDR3 has 13 residues.

The V and J genes are TRBV5-1 and TRBJ1-1; 8 nucleotides agree with TRBD1. Germline lookup yields CDR1 SGHRS and CDR2 YFSETQ. The CDR3 contains 15 residues. V was pared by 2 bases and J by 8 bases, with 11 bases of the junction left unmatched. CDR3 region: CASSLGGRGRPEAFF. CDR3 nucleotide sequence: TGCGCCAGCAGCTTAGGAGGCAGGGGGCGGCCCGAAGCTTTCTTT. Together with reference TRBV5-1 and TRBJ1-1, the CDR3 gives the full variable domain: KAGVTQTPRYLIKTRGQQVTLSCSPISGHRSVSWYQQTPGQGLQFLFEYFSETQRNKGNFPGRFSGRQFSNSRSEMNVSTLELGDSALYLCASSLGGRGRPEAFFGQGTRLTVV.

The CDR3 nucleotides are TGTGCCATCAGTGCGACAGACTATAATTCACCCCTCCACTTT. Translating it yields CAISATDYNSPLHF. J is TRBJ1-6 and V is TRBV10-3; a possible D gene is TRBD1 (5 bases). The germline CDR1 and CDR2 sequences are ENHRY and SYGVKD. CDR3 length: 14 residues. V was clipped by 4 bases and J by 3 bases, with 7 bases between them.

The chain is built from TRBV5-5 and TRBJ1-1, with 7 nucleotides matching TRBD1. The CDR3 sequence is 16 residues long. Per the germline V gene, CDR1 is SGHKS and CDR2 is YYEKEE (reference sequence). V shed 7 bases, J shed 1 base, and the junction held 13 bases outside the gene matches. CDR3 nucleotides: TGTGCCAGCCCGGGACAGCCCGACCTCCCGAACACTGAAGCTTTCTTT. Translation: CASPGQPDLPNTEAFF.

The rearrangement links TRBV7-8 to TRBJ1-2; perhaps TRBD1 as D (6 bases). Germline V gene sequence: CDR1 SGHVS, CDR2 FQNEAQ. Between the trimmed V and J ends, which lost 0 bases and 9 bases, there was a span of 8 bases. This CDR3 has 12 amino acids. The CDR3 sequence: CASSLAGTSYTF. As DNA, the CDR3 is TGTGCCAGCAGCTTAGCCGGGACAAGCTACACCTTC.

The chain carries TRBV28 and TRBJ1-6; D is possibly TRBD1 (5 bases). The CDR3 length is 14 residues. Germline V gene data show CDR1 as MDHEN and CDR2 as SYDVKM. Trimming pared 5 bases from V and 7 bases from J, leaving 12 bases between. The CDR3: CASSRGMGNSPLHF. CDR3 coding DNA: TGTGCCAGCAGTAGGGGTATGGGAAATTCACCCCTCCACTTT.